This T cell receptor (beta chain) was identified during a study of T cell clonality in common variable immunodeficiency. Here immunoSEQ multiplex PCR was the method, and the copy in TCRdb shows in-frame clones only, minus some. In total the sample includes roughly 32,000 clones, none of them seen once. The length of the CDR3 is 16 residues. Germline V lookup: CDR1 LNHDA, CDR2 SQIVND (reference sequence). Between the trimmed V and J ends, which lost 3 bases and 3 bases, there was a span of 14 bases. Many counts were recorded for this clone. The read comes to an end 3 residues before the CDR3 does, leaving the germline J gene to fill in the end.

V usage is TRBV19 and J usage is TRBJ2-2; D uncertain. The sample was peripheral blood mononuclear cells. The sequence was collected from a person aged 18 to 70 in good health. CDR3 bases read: TGTGCCAGTAGTATTGAGAGTAGCTTGGACACCGGGGAG. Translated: CASSIESSLDTGE. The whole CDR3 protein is CASSIESSLDTGELFF. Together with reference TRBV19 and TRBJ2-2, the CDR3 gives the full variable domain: DGGITQSPKYLFRKEGQNVTLSCEQNLNHDAMYWYRQDPGQGLRLIYYSQIVNDFQKGDIAEGYSVSREKKESFPLTVTSAQKNPTAFYLCASSIESSLDTGELFFGEGSRLTVL.